The 13 T cell receptor beta chains presented below share a single source sample, sequenced in a study of response to subunit inactivated influenza vaccine. One entry per CDR3 protein, called by TCRdb with MiXCR from the RT-PCR reads. The sample shows 500,000 to 550,000 distinct CDR3 sequences, less than 25% of them seen only once. Separately, the same data were catalogued under a study of T cells expressing NK-cell markers. From that report: UMI-tagged 5'RACE template switching yielded the TCR beta cDNA.

Sample: CD4+ T cells sorted from PBMCs, taken about 13 days after vaccination. Receptor source: a man aged 50 to 59 who received an inactivated influenza vaccine.

The chain links TRBV15 to TRBJ2-3, with D unclear. V lost 4 bases to trimming and J lost 9 bases, with 14 bases between them. There are 13 residues in the CDR3. CDR1 and CDR2 from the germline V gene are LNHNV and YYDKDF (reference sequence). CDR3 in amino acids: CATSIISEETQYF. In DNA form, the CDR3 reads TGTGCCACCAGCATTATAAGTGAGGAAACGCAGTATTTT. Full variable domain (missing parts from reference TRBV15 and TRBJ2-3): DAMVIQNPRYQVTQFGKPVTLSCSQTLNHNVMYWYQQKSSQAPKLLFHYYDKDFNNEADTPDNFQSRRPNTSFCFLDIRSPGLGDTAMYLCATSIISEETQYFGPGTRLTVL.

This chain joins TRBV7-2 and TRBJ2-1, with TRBD2 matching 9 bases. Unmatched junction bases numbered 6, after V lost 2 bases and J lost 4 bases. The CDR3 runs 16 residues. The germline gives CDR1 SGHTA, CDR2 FQGNSA. The CDR3 reads CASSLNGLAGYNEQFF. In DNA, the CDR3 is TGTGCCAGCAGCTTAAATGGTCTAGCGGGATACAATGAGCAGTTCTTC. The full variable domain, with the rest looked up from reference TRBV7-2 and TRBJ2-1, is GAGVSQSPSNKVTEKGKDVELRCDPISGHTALYWYRQSLGQGLEFLIYFQGNSAPDKSGLPSDRFSAERTGGSVSTLTIQRTQQEDSAVYLCASSLNGLAGYNEQFFGPGTRLTVL.

The gene calls are TRBV30 and TRBJ2-1, with D possibly being TRBD1 or TRBD2 (5 bases each). Between the trimmed V and J ends, which lost 2 bases and 7 bases, there was a span of 15 bases. Germline V lookup: CDR1 GTSNPN, CDR2 SVGIG (reference sequence). The CDR3 has 14 residues. The CDR3 spells CAWSLGWGSNEQFF. The CDR3 DNA sequence: TGTGCCTGGAGTTTGGGATGGGGGAGTAATGAGCAGTTCTTC.

This chain links TRBV24-1 with TRBJ2-2; maybe TRBD1 (6 bases). V was pared by 4 bases and J by 7 bases, with 15 bases between. The CDR3 consists of 15 residues. The V gene's germline CDR1 is KGHDR and CDR2 SFDVKD. CDR3 coding DNA: TGTGCCACCAGTGAGGCACAGGGATCGGGCGGGGAGCTGTTTTTT. This encodes CATSEAQGSGGELFF.

This clonotype has only a few counts. The rearrangement links TRBV5-1 to TRBJ2-7; no definite D call. The CDR3 contains 14 residues. The V gene's germline CDR1 is SGHRS and CDR2 YFSETQ. V lost 4 bases and J lost 2, with 13 bases in between. The CDR3 spells CASSRAYGTYEQYF. Written as DNA, the CDR3 is TGCGCCAGCAGCCGTGCGTACGGAACCTACGAGCAGTACTTC.

The chain has TRBV5-5 and TRBJ2-1; TRBD2 matches at 11 bases. Trimming took 5 bases from V and 5 from J; bases not matched to a gene: 6. From germline, CDR1 is SGHKS and CDR2 YYEKEE (reference sequence). The length of the CDR3 is 15 residues. The CDR3 DNA reads TGTGCCAGCAGTTTTAGCGGGAGGGCCAACAATGAGCAGTTCTTC. Residues: CASSFSGRANNEQFF.

This clonotype was observed a handful of times. The chain uses TRBV5-5 and TRBJ1-2, with 8 bases identical to TRBD1. Per germline, CDR1 SGHKS and CDR2 YYEKEE (reference sequence). The V gene end was trimmed by 3 bases and the J gene end by 3 bases; junction bases not matched to a gene: 7. This CDR3 comprises 15 residues. This chain's CDR3 is CASSSTDRDDYGYTF. The CDR3 DNA reads TGTGCCAGCAGCTCGACGGACAGGGATGACTATGGCTACACCTTC.

This sequence joins TRBV11-2 and TRBJ1-6, with D possibly TRBD1 on 5 matching bases. Germline CDR1 and CDR2: SGHAT and FQNNGV. The CDR3 extends over 18 amino acids. Trimming removed 2 bases from V and 7 bases from J, with 21 bases in between. CDR3 region: CASSLRGRGWEQNSPLHF. The CDR3 coding sequence is TGTGCCAGCAGCTTAAGGGGCCGGGGTTGGGAGCAGAATTCACCCCTCCACTTT. Full variable domain (missing parts from reference TRBV11-2 and TRBJ1-6): EAGVAQSPRYKIIEKRQSVAFWCNPISGHATLYWYQQILGQGPKLLIQFQNNGVVDDSQLPKDRFSAERLKGVDSTLKIQPAKLEDSAVYLCASSLRGRGWEQNSPLHFGNGTRLTVT.

Many counts were recorded for this clonotype. The genes are TRBV7-2 and TRBJ1-5, with a possible D match to TRBD1 (5 bases). Trimming pared 4 bases from V and 5 bases from J, leaving 9 bases between. Germline V lookup: CDR1 SGHTA, CDR2 FQGNSA. CDR3 length: 13 residues. CDR3 sequence reads: CASSSGADQPQHF. CDR3 bases: TGTGCCAGCAGCTCCGGGGCTGATCAGCCCCAGCATTTT.

The CDR3 DNA follows: TGTGCCAGCAGCCAACCGACAATAGCGGGGAACTACAATGAGCAGTTCTTC. Protein sequence: CASSQPTIAGNYNEQFF. The chain carries TRBV4-2 and TRBJ2-1; 8 positions match TRBD2. Unmatched junction bases numbered 9, after V lost 2 bases and J lost 3 bases. CDR1 is LGHNA and CDR2 is YNFKEQ in the germline V gene. The CDR3 spans 17 residues.

The chain employs TRBV5-1 and TRBJ2-7, with D possibly TRBD2 on 5 matching bases. V was clipped by 1 base and J by 3 bases, with 11 bases between them. The germline V gene has CDR1 SGHRS and CDR2 YFSETQ. This CDR3 spans 14 amino acids. CDR3: CASSLMGDNYEQYF. Here the CDR3 DNA reads TGCGCCAGCAGCTTGATGGGAGACAACTACGAGCAGTACTTC.

This clonotype occurred a few times. The chain links TRBV6-6 to TRBJ1-4; D unresolved. The CDR3 covers 13 residues. Per the germline V gene, CDR1 is MNHNY and CDR2 is SVGAGI (reference sequence). The ends were cut back, 1 base at V and 8 bases at J, with 8 bases in the middle. CDR3 nucleotides: TGTGCCAGCAGTTACTTTTCGGGGGAAAAACTGTTTTTT. It codes for CASSYFSGEKLFF.

This chain connects TRBV15 to TRBJ2-4; 10 bases match TRBD2. CDR3 length: 12 residues. Germline V CDR1 and CDR2: LNHNV, YYDKDF (reference sequence). The V and J ends lost 8 bases and 5 bases, in that order; junction bases with no gene match: 0. CDR3 in DNA: TGTGCCACCGGACTAGCGGAAAACATTCAGTACTTC. Translated, it gives CATGLAENIQYF.